This entry features one T cell receptor (beta chain) sequence. Method: immunoSEQ multiplex PCR; TCRdb's copy keeps in-frame clones and lacks some. The profile covers 2 million to 2.5 million clones, with under 95% appearing a single time and 0.37% taken by the ten largest. There are 13 residues in the CDR3. V gave up 10 bases and J gave up 1 base, with 13 bases separating them. The V gene's germline CDR1 is MNHNS and CDR2 SASEGT. The entry originates in a study of shared clonotypes between healthy human individuals. This chain joins TRBV6-1 and TRBJ1-1; possible D gene TRBD1, 5 bases. This clonotype was obtained from a man aged 18 to 29 in good health. Some clones in this sample may be carry-over from other donors' samples. The sequenced material came from naive CD4+ T cells from PBMCs. As to subset: CD45RA+ positively selected. CDR3 sequence: CATQGQPNTEAFF. CDR3 coding DNA: TGTGCCACCCAGGGCCAGCCGAACACTGAAGCTTTCTTT.